This T cell receptor (beta chain) was observed in a study of metastatic and nonmetastatic thyroid tumors (dated by TCRdb to about 2020). Notes on the research overall: Repertoires were compared across peripheral blood and tumor or nodule tissue samples from malignant and benign thyroid patients.

Receptors were amplified or captured by PCR. Sequenced using an Illumina HiSeq 4000. High-throughput sequencing was used to profile the CDR3 region of the TCR beta-chain in every patient. The authors processed their data as follows. Drawing on CDR3 differences between clinicopathological groups, the researchers built a classifier meant to tell apart patients with distant-metastatic papillary thyroid cancer. To measure repertoire diversity the researchers used the Shannon index, while the Morisita-Horn index served to gauge how similar the tumor and blood repertoires were. The public sequencing data were trimmed at Q25 with fastp and processed into clonotypes with MiXCR by TCRdb, which kept only in-frame beta chains. These V and J calls rely on TCRdb rather than the paper's analysis. This sample is represented by fewer than 30,000 clones; 20% to 25% of them were singletons. The top ten hold approximately 30% of the sample.

Before undergoing thyroid surgery, none of the patients had been given any kind of treatment. Using T-cell receptor beta sequencing, the researchers looked back retrospectively at clinical samples from patients, gathered between about 2012 and 2019. This clone was observed many times. The antigen it binds to is not known. Base qualities are not provided; no much larger clone lies one nucleotide away. The CDR3, from cysteine to phenylalanine, totals 16 residues. The CDR3 DNA has 48 bases and is translated from base 1. CDR1 and CDR2 are read off the germline V gene as SGHRS and YFSETQ. Trimming costs V 1 base and J 4 bases, and their ends lie 17 bases apart. The study at large found these results: In both blood and tumor samples, TCR beta diversity was reported to be significantly higher in malignant tumors than in benign nodules.

This TCR derives from a male donor with papillary thyroid cancer or a benign thyroid nodule (not recorded which). Some clones in this sample may be carry-over from other donors' samples. Recombination linked TRBV5-1 to TRBJ1-2, with TRBD1 as a weak D call on 6 bases. Sequenced input: blood. The CDR3 has the sequence CASSLQGSPNIYGYTF. The DNA sequence is as follows: TGCGCCAGCAGCTTGCAGGGGTCCCCAAACATCTATGGCTACACCTTC.